This TCR beta chain was identified during a study of vaccination effects on CD4 cells after COVID-19. Study-wide results and limits: Early timepoints after infection were absent, and convalescent patients were few in the study.

Using viral peptide pools, the ViraFEST assay grew out antigen-specific CD4+ T cells prior to sequencing. Upon completion of about ten days in culture, CD4+ T cells were isolated. Two-dose vaccination with either BNT162b2 or mRNA-1273 was given to the participants. Comment on this clone: What it binds is unknown.

The protocol was immunoSEQ multiplex PCR, while the TCRdb copy is restricted to in-frame clones and leaves out a portion. The data hold about 72,000 clones, with about 86% observed a single time. Per germline, CDR1 KGHDR and CDR2 SFDVKD. CDR3 length: 14 amino acids. V was clipped by 5 bases and J by 2 bases, with 11 bases between them. Source: CD4+ T cells from PBMCs cultured with HCoV-229E spike peptides, taken after COVID-19 vaccination. J is TRBJ1-1 and V is TRBV24-1; TRBD1 is a possible D gene (6 bases). The TCR sequence derives from a human donor who received a COVID-19 vaccine. DNA for the CDR3: TGTGCCACCAGTGGAGGACAGCTAAACACTGAAGCTTTCTTT. It encodes CATSGGQLNTEAFF.